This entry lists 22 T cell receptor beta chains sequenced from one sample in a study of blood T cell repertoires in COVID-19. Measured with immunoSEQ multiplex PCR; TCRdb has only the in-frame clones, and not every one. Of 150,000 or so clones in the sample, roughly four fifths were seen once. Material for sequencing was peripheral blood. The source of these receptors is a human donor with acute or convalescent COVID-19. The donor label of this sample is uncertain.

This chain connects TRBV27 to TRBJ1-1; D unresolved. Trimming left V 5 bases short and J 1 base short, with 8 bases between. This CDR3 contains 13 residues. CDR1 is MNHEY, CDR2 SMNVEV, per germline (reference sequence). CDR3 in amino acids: CASSLPRNTEAFF. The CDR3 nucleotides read TGTGCCAGCAGTCTCCCCCGGAACACTGAAGCTTTCTTT.

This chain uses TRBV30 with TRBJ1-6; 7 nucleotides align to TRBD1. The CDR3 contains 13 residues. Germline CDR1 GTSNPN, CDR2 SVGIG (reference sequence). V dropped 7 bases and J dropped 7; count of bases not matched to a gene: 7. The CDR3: CAFRDRKNSPLHF. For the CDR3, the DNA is TGTGCCTTCCGGGACAGAAAGAATTCACCCCTCCACTTT.

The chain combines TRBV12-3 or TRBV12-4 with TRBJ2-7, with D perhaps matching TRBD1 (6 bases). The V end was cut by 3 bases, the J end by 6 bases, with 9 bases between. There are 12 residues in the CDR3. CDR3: CASSFSGAEQYF. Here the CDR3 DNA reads TGTGCCAGCAGTTTCTCAGGGGCCGAGCAGTACTTC.

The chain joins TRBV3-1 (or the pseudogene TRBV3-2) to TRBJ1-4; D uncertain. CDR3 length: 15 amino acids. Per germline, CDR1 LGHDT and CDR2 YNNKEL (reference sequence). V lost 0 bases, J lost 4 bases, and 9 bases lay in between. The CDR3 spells CASSQDLRRNEKLFF. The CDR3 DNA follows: TGTGCCAGCAGCCAAGATCTCAGGCGTAATGAAAAACTGTTTTTT.

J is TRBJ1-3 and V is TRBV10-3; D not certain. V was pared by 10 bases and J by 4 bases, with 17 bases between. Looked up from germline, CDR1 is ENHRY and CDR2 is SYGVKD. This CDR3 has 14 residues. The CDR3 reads CATNPAAGGNTIYF. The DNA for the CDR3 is TGTGCCACCAACCCGGCGGCGGGCGGAAACACCATATATTTT.

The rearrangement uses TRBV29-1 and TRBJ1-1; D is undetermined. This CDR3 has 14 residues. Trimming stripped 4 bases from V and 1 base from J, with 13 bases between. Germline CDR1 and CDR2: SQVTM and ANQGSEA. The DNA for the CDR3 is TGCAGCGTTGGTTCCGGGAATGCGAACACTGAAGCTTTCTTT. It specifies CSVGSGNANTEAFF.

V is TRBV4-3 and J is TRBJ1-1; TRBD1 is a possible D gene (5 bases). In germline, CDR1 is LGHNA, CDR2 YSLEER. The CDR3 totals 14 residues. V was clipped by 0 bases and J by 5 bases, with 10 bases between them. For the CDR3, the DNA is TGCGCCAGCAGCCAAGAAGGGGTTCGGACTGAAGCTTTCTTT. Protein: CASSQEGVRTEAFF.

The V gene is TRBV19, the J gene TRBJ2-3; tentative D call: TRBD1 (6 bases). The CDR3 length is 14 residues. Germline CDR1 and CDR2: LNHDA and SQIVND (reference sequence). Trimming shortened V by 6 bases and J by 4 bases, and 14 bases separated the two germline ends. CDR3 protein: CASRPGQSADTQYF. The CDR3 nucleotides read TGTGCCAGTAGACCCGGACAGAGTGCAGATACGCAGTATTTT. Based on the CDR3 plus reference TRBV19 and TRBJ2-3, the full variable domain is DGGITQSPKYLFRKEGQNVTLSCEQNLNHDAMYWYRQDPGQGLRLIYYSQIVNDFQKGDIAEGYSVSREKKESFPLTVTSAQKNPTAFYLCASRPGQSADTQYFGPGTRLTVL.

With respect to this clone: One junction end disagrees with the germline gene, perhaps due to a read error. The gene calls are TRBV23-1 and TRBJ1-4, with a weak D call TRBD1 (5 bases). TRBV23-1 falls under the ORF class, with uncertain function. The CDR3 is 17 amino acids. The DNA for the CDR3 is TGCGCCCGCAGTGGGGGGGGTAGACCGGGTAGAAATGAAAAACTGTTTTTT. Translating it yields CARSGGGRPGRNEKLFF.

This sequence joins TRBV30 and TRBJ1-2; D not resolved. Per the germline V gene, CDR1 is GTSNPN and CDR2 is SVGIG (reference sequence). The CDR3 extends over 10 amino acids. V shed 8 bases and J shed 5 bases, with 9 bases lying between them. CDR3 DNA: TGTGCCGGGCGTAGGTATGGCTACACCTTC. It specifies CAGRRYGYTF. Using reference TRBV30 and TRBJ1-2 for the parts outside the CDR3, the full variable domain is SQTIHQWPATLVQPVGSPLSLECTVEGTSNPNLYWYRQAAGRGLQLLFYSVGIGQISSEVPQNLSASRPQDRQFILSSKKLLLSDSGFYLCAGRRYGYTFGSGTRLTVV.

CDR3 nucleotides: TGCGCCAGCAGCTTAACGGCAGGGGAAAACACCGGGGAGCTGTTTTTT. It encodes CASSLTAGENTGELFF. This sequence joins TRBV5-1 and TRBJ2-2, with a weak D call TRBD1 (6 bases). This CDR3 has 16 amino acids. Trimming stripped 2 bases from V and 2 bases from J, with 13 bases between. Germline CDR1 SGHRS, CDR2 YFSETQ.

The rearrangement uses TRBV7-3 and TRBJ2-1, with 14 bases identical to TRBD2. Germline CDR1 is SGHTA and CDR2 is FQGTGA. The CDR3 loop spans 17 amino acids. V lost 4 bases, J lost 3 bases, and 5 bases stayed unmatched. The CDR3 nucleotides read TGTGCCAGCAGCTCGACTAGCGGGGGGGTCCTCTACAATGAGCAGTTCTTC. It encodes CASSSTSGGVLYNEQFF.

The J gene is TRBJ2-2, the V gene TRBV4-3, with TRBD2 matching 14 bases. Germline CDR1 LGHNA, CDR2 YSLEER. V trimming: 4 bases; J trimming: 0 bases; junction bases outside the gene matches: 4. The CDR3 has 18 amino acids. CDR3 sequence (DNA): TGCGCCAGCAGCCGAGGACTAGCGGGGGGACCGAACACCGGGGAGCTGTTTTTT. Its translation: CASSRGLAGGPNTGELFF.

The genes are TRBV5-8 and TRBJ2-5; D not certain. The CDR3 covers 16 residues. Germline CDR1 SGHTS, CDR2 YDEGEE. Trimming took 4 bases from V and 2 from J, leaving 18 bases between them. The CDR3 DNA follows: TGTGCCAGCAGCCCATGGCAGGTACATCCTCAAGAGACCCAGTACTTC. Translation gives CASSPWQVHPQETQYF.

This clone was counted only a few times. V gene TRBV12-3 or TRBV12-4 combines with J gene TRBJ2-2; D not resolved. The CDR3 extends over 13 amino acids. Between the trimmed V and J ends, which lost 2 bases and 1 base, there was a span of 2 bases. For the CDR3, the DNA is TGTGCCAGCAGTTTACAGAACACCGGGGAGCTGTTTTTT. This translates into CASSLQNTGELFF.

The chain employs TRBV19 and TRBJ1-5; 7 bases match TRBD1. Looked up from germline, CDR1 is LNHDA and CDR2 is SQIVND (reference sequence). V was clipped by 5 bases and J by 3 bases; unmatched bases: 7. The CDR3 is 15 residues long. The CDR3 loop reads CASSEGQLFNQPQHF. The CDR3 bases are TGTGCCAGTAGTGAGGGACAGTTATTCAATCAGCCCCAGCATTTT.

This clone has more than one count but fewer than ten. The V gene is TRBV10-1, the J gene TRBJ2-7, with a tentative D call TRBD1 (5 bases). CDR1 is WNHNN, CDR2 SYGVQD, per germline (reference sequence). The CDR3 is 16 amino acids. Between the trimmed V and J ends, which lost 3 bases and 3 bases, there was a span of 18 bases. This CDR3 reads CASSDGRAGQFYEQYF. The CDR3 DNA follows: TGCGCCAGCAGTGACGGTAGGGCAGGGCAGTTCTACGAGCAGTACTTC.

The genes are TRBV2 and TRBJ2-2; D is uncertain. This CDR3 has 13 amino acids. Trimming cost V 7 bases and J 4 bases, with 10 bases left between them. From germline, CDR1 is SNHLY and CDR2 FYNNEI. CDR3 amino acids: CASTLQFTGELFF. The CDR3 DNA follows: TGTGCCAGCACTTTACAGTTCACCGGGGAGCTGTTTTTT.

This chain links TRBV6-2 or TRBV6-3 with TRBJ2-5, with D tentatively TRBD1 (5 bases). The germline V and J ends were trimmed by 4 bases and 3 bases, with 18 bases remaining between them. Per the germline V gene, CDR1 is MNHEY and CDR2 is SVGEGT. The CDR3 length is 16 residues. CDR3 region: CASSFSQGVGKETQYF. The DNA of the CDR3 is TGTGCCAGCAGTTTCAGTCAAGGGGTCGGTAAAGAGACCCAGTACTTC.

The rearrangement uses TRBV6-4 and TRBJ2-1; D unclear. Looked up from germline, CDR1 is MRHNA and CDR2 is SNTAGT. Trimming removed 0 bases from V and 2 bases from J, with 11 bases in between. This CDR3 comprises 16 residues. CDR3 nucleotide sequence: TGTGCCAGCAGTGACTCGGTCGTGAGGCCCTACAATGAGCAGTTCTTC. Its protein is CASSDSVVRPYNEQFF.

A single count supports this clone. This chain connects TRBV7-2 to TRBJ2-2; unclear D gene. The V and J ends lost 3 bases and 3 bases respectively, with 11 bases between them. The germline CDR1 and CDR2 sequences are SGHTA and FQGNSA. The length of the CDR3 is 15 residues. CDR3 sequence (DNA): TGTGCCAGCAGCTTTCGACCCCGGGACACCGGGGAGCTGTTTTTT. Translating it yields CASSFRPRDTGELFF.

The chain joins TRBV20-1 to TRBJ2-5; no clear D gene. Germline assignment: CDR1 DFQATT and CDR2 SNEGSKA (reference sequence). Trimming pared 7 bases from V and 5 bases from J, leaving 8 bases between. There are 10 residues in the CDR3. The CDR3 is CSVREETQYF. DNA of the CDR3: TGCAGTGTACGTGAGGAGACCCAGTACTTC.